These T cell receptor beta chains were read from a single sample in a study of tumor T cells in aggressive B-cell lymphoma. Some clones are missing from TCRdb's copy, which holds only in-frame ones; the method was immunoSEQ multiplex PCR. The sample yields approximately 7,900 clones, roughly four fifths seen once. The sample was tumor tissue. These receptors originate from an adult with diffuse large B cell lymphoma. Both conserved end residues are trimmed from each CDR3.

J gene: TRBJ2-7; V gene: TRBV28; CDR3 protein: ASSLWLAVRSYEQY
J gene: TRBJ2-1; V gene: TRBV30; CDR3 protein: AWSPGLTYNEQF
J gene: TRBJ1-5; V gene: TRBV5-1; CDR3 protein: ASRPTGYSNQPQH
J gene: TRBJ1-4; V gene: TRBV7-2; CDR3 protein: ASSSGGNTNEKLF
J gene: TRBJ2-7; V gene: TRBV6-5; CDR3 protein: ASSYRQGASYEQY
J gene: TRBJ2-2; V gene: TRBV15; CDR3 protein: TTSRDWGSGSTGELF
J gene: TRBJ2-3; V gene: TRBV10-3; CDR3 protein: AIEEEWTGVTDTQY
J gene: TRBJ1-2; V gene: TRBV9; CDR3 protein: ASSEHRTGFSVHGYT
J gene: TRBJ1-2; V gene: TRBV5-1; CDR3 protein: ASSLGGADGYT
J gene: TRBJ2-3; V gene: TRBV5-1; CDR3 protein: ASSLGRENIDTQY
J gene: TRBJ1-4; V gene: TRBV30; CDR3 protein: AWQPIEGQGGEKLF
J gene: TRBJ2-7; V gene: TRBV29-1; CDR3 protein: SVRTGETYEQY
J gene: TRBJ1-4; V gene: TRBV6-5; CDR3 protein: ASSPRGVDEKLF
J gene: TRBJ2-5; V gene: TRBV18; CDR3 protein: ASSPPMGSGQETQY
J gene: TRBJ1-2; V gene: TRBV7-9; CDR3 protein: ASSLGGGYT
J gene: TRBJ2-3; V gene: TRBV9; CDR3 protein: ASNRQGHTDTQY
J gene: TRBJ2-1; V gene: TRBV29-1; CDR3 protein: SVDQPRTVYNEQF
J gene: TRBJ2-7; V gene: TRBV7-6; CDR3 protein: ASSPGLRGTYEQY
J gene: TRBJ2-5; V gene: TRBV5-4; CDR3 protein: ASSIGETQY
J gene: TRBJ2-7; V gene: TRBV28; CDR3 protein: ASSLGARNEQY
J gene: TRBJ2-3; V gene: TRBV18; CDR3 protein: ASSLRGLAGRTDTQY
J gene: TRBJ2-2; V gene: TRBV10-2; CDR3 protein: ASSLSGPANTGELF
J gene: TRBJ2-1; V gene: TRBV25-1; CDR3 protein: ASIEAGDYNEQF
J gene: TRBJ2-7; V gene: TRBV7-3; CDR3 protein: ASSLGPPQGAGEQY
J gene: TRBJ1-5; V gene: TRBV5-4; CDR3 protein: ASSLVPEKPQH
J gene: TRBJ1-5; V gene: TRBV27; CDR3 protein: ASSSIGQLYQPQH
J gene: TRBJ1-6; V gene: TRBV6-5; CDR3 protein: ASKGQINSPLH
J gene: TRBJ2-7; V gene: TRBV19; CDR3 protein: ASIYGQGAYEQY
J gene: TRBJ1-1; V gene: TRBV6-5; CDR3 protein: ASSPQGDGATEAF
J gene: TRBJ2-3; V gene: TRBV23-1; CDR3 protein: ASSPGYPSDTQY
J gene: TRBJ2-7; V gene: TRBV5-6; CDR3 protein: ASSGGLGGYEQY
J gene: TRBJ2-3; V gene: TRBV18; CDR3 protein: ASSSDLADTQY
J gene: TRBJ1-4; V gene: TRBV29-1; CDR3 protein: SVEAGGANEKLF
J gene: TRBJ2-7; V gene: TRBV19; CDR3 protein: ASSDSDRARADEQY
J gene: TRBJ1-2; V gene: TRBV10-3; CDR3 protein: AINESGTGTNYGYT
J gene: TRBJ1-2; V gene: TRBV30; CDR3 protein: AWSVLGWEGHGYT
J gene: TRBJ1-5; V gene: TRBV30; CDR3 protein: AWTSGTGSNQPQH
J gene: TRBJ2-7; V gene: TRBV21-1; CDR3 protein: AISDRVDYEQY
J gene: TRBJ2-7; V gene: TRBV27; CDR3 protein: ASSYDSLGEQY
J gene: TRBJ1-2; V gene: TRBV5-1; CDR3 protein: ASSLTQTGQGTGGYT
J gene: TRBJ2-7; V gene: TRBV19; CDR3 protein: ASSSSRDKGEY
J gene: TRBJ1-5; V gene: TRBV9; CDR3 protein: ASSRQGDWQPQH
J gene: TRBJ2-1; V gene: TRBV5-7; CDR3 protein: ASSFSGRAYNEQF
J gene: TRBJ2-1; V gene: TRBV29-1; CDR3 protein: SVEEGRGNEQF
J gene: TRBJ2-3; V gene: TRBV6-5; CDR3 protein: ASSGGRNTQY